The rows below give T cell receptor beta chains drawn from one sample of a study of T cells in Graves' hyperthyroidism and ophthalmopathy. TCRdb re-analysed the multiplex PCR reads in MiXCR, keeping a single row per CDR3 protein. The repertoire consists of around 34,000 distinct CDR3 sequences, with about 52% occurring once and the leading ten covering more than 25%. Sequencing used blood. Receptors were obtained from a woman in her thirties or forties with Graves' ophthalmopathy. Each CDR3 is given with its conserved first and last residue. The order of the fields is clone size, V gene, D gene, J gene, CDR3 protein, CDR3 DNA. The D gene is left open where the match is weak. A clone size is listed for some rows: how often the clone was seen (once, few, many), or a class if it is expanded.

>once|TRBV7-9|.|TRBJ2-1
CASSNRTMTYNEQFF
TGTGCCAGCAGCAATCGCACCATGACCTACAATGAGCAGTTCTTC
>.|TRBV28|.|TRBJ2-7
CASSPSRSAKVNEQYF
TGTGCCAGCAGTCCCTCGAGGTCCGCCAAGGTAAACGAGCAGTACTTC
>.|TRBV10-1|.|TRBJ2-5
CASSNHGTGGAETQYF
TGCGCCAGCAGTAATCACGGGACTGGGGGCGCAGAGACCCAGTATTTC
>.|TRBV19|TRBD1|TRBJ1-1
CASTRGHTEASF
TGTGCCAGTACCAGGGGGCACACTGAAGCTTCCTTT
>many|TRBV6-1|TRBD1|TRBJ2-5
CASSQTGGRETQYF
TGTGCCAGCAGTCAAACAGGGGGAAGAGAGACCCAGTACTTC
>medium-sized|TRBV10-2|.|TRBJ1-2
CASSEVREDGYTF
TGCGCCAGCAGTGAGGTCAGGGAGGATGGCTACACCTTC
>many|TRBV12-3/TRBV12-4|.|TRBJ1-3
CASSSASTSGNTIYF
TGTGCCAGCAGTTCGGCAAGTACTTCTGGAAACACCATATATTTT
>many|TRBV29-1|.|TRBJ1-1
CSVVGREQNTEAFF
TGCAGCGTTGTCGGTAGAGAACAGAACACTGAAGCTTTCTTT
>many|TRBV12-3/TRBV12-4|TRBD1|TRBJ1-1
CASSRTGNEAFF
TGTGCCAGCAGCCGGACAGGGAATGAAGCTTTCTTT
>.|TRBV7-6|.|TRBJ2-5
CASNQETQYF
TGTGCCAGCAACCAAGAGACCCAGTACTTC
>many|TRBV28|.|TRBJ2-7
CASSLKSEQYF
TGTGCCAGCAGCCTAAAATCCGAGCAGTACTTC
>.|TRBV20-1|TRBD1|TRBJ2-5
CSARDVWTGAQYF
TGCAGTGCTAGAGATGTGTGGACAGGGGCCCAGTACTTC
>many|TRBV5-1|TRBD1|TRBJ1-1
CASSFTGGRDTEAFF
TGCGCCAGCAGCTTCACAGGGGGCAGGGACACTGAAGCTTTCTTT
>.|TRBV20-1|TRBD1|TRBJ1-1
CSARATGDTEAFF
TGCAGTGCTAGGGCCACAGGGGACACTGAAGCTTTCTTT
>.|TRBV20-1|.|TRBJ2-1
CSAGRPNGDNEQFF
TGCAGTGCTGGTAGACCAAACGGGGACAATGAGCAGTTCTTC
>.|TRBV7-9|.|TRBJ2-6
CASSHFWDNVLTF
TGTGCCAGCAGCCATTTCTGGGACAACGTCCTGACTTTC
>few|TRBV3-1|.|TRBJ1-2
CASSQDAAGVYGYTF
TGTGCCAGCAGCCAAGATGCGGCGGGGGTCTATGGCTACACCTTC
>medium-sized|TRBV20-1|TRBD2|TRBJ2-7
CSARTSGLPLEQYF
TGCAGTGCCAGGACTAGCGGGCTGCCCCTGGAGCAGTACTTC
>many|TRBV11-2|.|TRBJ1-1
CASSPRRGGETEAFF
TGTGCCAGCAGCCCGAGACGTGGGGGTGAAACTGAAGCTTTCTTT
>many|TRBV27|.|TRBJ2-5
CASSLSQETQYF
TGTGCCAGCAGTTTATCCCAAGAGACCCAGTACTTC
>once|TRBV6-5|TRBD1|TRBJ1-1
CASSAGTETFF
TGTGCCAGCAGTGCCGGGACAGAAACTTTCTTT
>.|TRBV6-6|TRBD1|TRBJ1-2
CASSGRRQGLNYGYTF
TGTGCCAGCAGTGGCAGGCGACAGGGCTTGAACTATGGCTACACCTTC
>.|TRBV20-1|TRBD2|TRBJ2-7
CSASRLAGASYEQYF
TGCAGTGCTTCCCGGCTAGCGGGGGCATCCTACGAGCAGTACTTC
>.|TRBV25-1|.|TRBJ2-6
CASSFYICSARDPGGSGANVLTF
.
>.|TRBV5-6|.|TRBJ1-5
CASSLVGGIQETQHF
TGTGCCAGCAGCTTGGTTGGGGGAATCCAAGAGACCCAGCATTTT
>.|TRBV7-2|.|TRBJ2-1
CASRGGGEGTYNEQFF
TGTGCCAGCAGGGGAGGGGGGGAAGGGACCTACAATGAGCAGTTCTTC
>.|TRBV10-1|TRBD1|TRBJ1-6
CASSERWGQGHSPLHF
TGCGCCAGCAGTGAGAGGTGGGGACAGGGGCACTCACCCCTCCACTTT
>.|TRBV28|TRBD2|TRBJ2-7
CASSLRSGSGNEQYF
TGTGCCAGCAGTCTCCGTAGCGGGAGCGGGAACGAGCAGTACTTC
>medium-sized|TRBV2|TRBD1|TRBJ1-2
CASSVEGAGGYTF
TGTGCCAGCAGTGTCGAGGGGGCGGGCGGCTACACCTTC